This entry describes one T cell receptor beta chain. From blood CD8+ and CD4+ T cells, TCR beta sequences were generated. FACS enriched CD8+ TEMRA cells, while bulk CD8+ and CD4+ were negatively isolated. The authors reverse transcribed about 0.5 to 1 ug RNA with random hexamers. Amplification of TCR beta CDR3 used immunoSEQ multiplex PCR across 54 Vbeta and 13 Jbeta. MiXCR was run by TCRdb on the immunoSEQ multiplex PCR reads, yielding one entry per CDR3 protein. Of approximately 100,000 distinct CDR3 sequences listed, about nine tenths are singletons. Germline V gene lookup returns CDR1 SGHDN and CDR2 FVKESK. Between the trimmed V and J ends, which lost 3 bases and 1 base, there was a span of 6 bases. The CDR3 runs to 14 residues. The data were taken from a study of CD8 T cells in Susac syndrome.

The sequencing input was CD8+ T cells from PBMCs. The chain joins TRBV14 to TRBJ2-2; no firm D call. This sequence was found in a human donor in good health. Here the CDR3 DNA reads TGTGCCAGCAGCCACTCCCTGAACACCGGGGAGCTGTTTTTT. It codes for CASSHSLNTGELFF.